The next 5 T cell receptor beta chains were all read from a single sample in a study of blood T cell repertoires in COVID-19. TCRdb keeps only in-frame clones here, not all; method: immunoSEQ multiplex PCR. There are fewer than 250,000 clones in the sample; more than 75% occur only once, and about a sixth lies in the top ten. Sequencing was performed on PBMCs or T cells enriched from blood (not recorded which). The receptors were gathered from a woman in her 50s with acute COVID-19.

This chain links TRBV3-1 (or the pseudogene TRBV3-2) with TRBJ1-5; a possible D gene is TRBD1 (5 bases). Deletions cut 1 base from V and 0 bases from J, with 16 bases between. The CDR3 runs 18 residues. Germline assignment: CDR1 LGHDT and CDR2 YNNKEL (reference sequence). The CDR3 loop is CASSQGILTALSNQPQHF. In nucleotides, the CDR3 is TGTGCCAGCAGCCAAGGAATACTGACAGCACTTAGCAATCAGCCCCAGCATTTT.

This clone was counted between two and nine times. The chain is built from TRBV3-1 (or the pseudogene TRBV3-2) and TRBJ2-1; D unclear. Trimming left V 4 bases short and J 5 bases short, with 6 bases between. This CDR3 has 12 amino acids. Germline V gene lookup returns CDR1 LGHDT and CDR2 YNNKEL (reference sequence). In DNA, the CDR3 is TGTGCCAGCAGCCCCCGGGACAATGAGCAGTTCTTC. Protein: CASSPRDNEQFF.

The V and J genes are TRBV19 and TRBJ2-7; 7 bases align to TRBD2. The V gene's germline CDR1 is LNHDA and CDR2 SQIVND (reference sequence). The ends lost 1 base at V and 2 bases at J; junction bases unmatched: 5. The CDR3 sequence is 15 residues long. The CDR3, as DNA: TGTGCCAGTAGTATAGCGGCTAGCGGAGCCTACGAGCAGTACGTC. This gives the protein CASSIAASGAYEQYV.

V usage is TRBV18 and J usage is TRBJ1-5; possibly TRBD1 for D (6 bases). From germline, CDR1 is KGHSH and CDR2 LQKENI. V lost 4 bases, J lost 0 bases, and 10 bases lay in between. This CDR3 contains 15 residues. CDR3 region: CASSLRQDSNQPQHF. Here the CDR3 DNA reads TGTGCCAGCTCACTTCGACAGGATAGCAATCAGCCCCAGCATTTT. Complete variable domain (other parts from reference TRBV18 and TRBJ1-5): NAGVMQNPRHLVRRRGQEARLRCSPMKGHSHVYWYRQLPEEGLKFMVYLQKENIIDESGMPKERFSAEFPKEGPSILRIQQVVRGDSAAYFCASSLRQDSNQPQHFGDGTRLSIL.

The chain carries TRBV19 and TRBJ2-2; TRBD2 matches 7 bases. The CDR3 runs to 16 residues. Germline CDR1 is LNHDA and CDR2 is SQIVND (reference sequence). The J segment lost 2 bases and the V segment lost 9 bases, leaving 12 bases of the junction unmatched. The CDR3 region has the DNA TGTGCCAGCCATGTGCGGGGGAGGGTAAACACCGGGGAGCTGTTTTTT. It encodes CASHVRGRVNTGELFF.